This note documents a single TCR beta chain sequence. TCRdb used MiXCR to reprocess the 5' RACE reads, holding one entry per CDR3 protein. The repertoire holds approximately 89,000 distinct CDR3 sequences, roughly 13% seen once, with 40% to 45% in the top ten. The sample belongs to a study of T-cell memory formation after mild COVID-19. Study background: Among the donors, TCR clusters were largely specific to each donor.

Germline V gene data show CDR1 as SGHRS and CDR2 as YFSETQ. V dropped 4 bases and J dropped 8 bases, with 15 bases sitting between them. This CDR3 comprises 14 residues. The genes are TRBV5-1 and TRBJ1-4, with D tentatively TRBD1 (5 bases). The sequencing input was PBMCs or a T cell subset sorted from them (not recorded which). This TCR was sampled from a man aged 18 to 35 who had mild COVID-19 (a few samples of this study predate the infection). Cell type and time point are not known. The CDR3 nucleotides read TGCGCCAGCAGCCCCCTCGGGGGGAGGGAAAAACTGTTTTTT. It translates to CASSPLGGREKLFF.